These 13 T cell receptor beta chains came from one sample sequenced in a study of cytomegalovirus exposure and HLA in healthy donors. Sequencing was performed with immunoSEQ multiplex PCR; in TCRdb, only in-frame clones are kept and a portion is missing. This sample has fewer than 200,000 clones; about 85% occur once, and the top ten carry more than 15%. Sequencing was performed on PBMCs. Receptors originate from a man aged 18 to 29 in good health and CMV-seropositive.

The rearrangement links TRBV9 to TRBJ2-7, with unresolved D. Germline V gives CDR1 SGDLS, CDR2 YYNGEE. This CDR3 has 12 amino acids. Deletions cut 4 bases from V and 5 bases from J, with 10 bases between. In DNA form, the CDR3 reads TGTGCCAGCAGCCCCGGGTCTGACGAGCAGTACTTC. Translated, it gives CASSPGSDEQYF.

In DNA, the CDR3 is TGTGCCAGCCGGGGGGAGGGGTCGAACACTGAAGCTTTCTTT. Amino acids: CASRGEGSNTEAFF. The V gene is TRBV2, the J gene TRBJ1-1; D possibly corresponds to TRBD1 (5 bases). This CDR3 is 14 amino acids long. Germline values: CDR1 SNHLY, CDR2 FYNNEI. Trimming cost V 8 bases and J 1 base, with 14 bases left between them.

CDR3 sequence: CSVTSEGTDTQYF. The CDR3 nucleotides read TGCAGCGTTACTAGCGAAGGCACAGATACGCAGTATTTT. The chain has TRBV29-1 and TRBJ2-3; 7 nucleotides match TRBD2. The CDR3 totals 13 residues. The germline CDR1 and CDR2 sequences are SQVTM and ANQGSEA. Unmatched junction bases numbered 3, after V lost 5 bases and J lost 1 base.

This clone was observed a handful of times. The chain has TRBV19 and TRBJ2-1; D call uncertain. Trimming pared 8 bases from V and 11 bases from J, leaving 7 bases between. The CDR3 is 9 residues long. Germline V gene sequence: CDR1 LNHDA, CDR2 SQIVND (reference sequence). This CDR3 is CASSSKQFF. CDR3 nucleotides: TGTGCCAGTTCGAGTAAGCAGTTCTTC.

The J gene is TRBJ1-2, the V gene TRBV2; 8 bases match TRBD1. This CDR3 is 15 amino acids long. The ends lost 7 bases at V and 5 bases at J; junction bases unmatched: 12. Germline V gene data show CDR1 as SNHLY and CDR2 as FYNNEI. The CDR3 sequence is CASIFLDRVSYGYTF. DNA for the CDR3: TGTGCCAGCATTTTTTTGGACAGGGTCTCTTATGGCTACACCTTC.

This chain joins TRBV18 and TRBJ2-5; 9 bases fit TRBD1. J lost 5 bases, V lost 0 bases, and 7 bases had no gene match. The CDR3 extends over 16 amino acids. Germline V gene lookup returns CDR1 KGHSH and CDR2 LQKENI. Written as DNA, the CDR3 is TGTGCCAGCTCACCACCAGGGACAGGGTTTCAGGAGACCCAGTACTTC. Translation: CASSPPGTGFQETQYF.

The chain employs TRBV30 and TRBJ1-1, with D hard to call. CDR1 is GTSNPN and CDR2 is SVGIG in the germline V gene (reference sequence). The CDR3 has 12 residues. Trimming removed 6 bases from V and 0 bases from J, with 8 bases in between. The CDR3: CACVSVNTEAFF. Here the CDR3 DNA reads TGTGCCTGTGTATCCGTGAACACTGAAGCTTTCTTT.

This clone appeared a few times. This chain links TRBV28 with TRBJ2-1; possibly TRBD1 for D (5 bases). Germline loops: CDR1 MDHEN, CDR2 SYDVKM. Trimming pared 4 bases from V and 9 bases from J, leaving 10 bases between. The CDR3 contains 12 residues. The CDR3 sequence: CASSSTGGEQFF. The CDR3 nucleotides are TGTGCCAGCAGTTCTACAGGTGGTGAGCAGTTCTTC.

The chain links TRBV30 to TRBJ2-7, with 10 bases that match TRBD1. The CDR3 covers 12 residues. J lost 7 bases, V lost 5 bases, and 5 bases had no gene match. Germline CDR1 is GTSNPN and CDR2 is SVGIG (reference sequence). The CDR3 sequence is CAWSGTGAEQYF. The CDR3 nucleotides are TGTGCCTGGTCTGGGACAGGGGCAGAGCAGTACTTC.

V usage is TRBV30 and J usage is TRBJ2-7; D is uncertain. This CDR3 contains 13 residues. Trimming removed 1 base at V and 1 base at J, with 8 bases between. Germline V gene lookup returns CDR1 GTSNPN and CDR2 SVGIG (reference sequence). In nucleotides, the CDR3 is TGTGCCTGGAGTGCTTCTATATCCTACGAGCAGTACTTC. This encodes CAWSASISYEQYF.

V is TRBV9 and J is TRBJ1-2; TRBD1 agrees at 8 bases. Per the germline V gene, CDR1 is SGDLS and CDR2 is YYNGEE. The length of the CDR3 is 15 residues. Trimming cost V 3 bases and J 4 bases; bases outside gene matches: 8. The CDR3 here is CASSGQGRGGYGYTF. The CDR3 bases are TGTGCCAGCAGCGGACAGGGGCGCGGTGGCTATGGCTACACCTTC.

The V and J genes are TRBV5-5 and TRBJ1-5, with TRBD1 identical over 8 bases. The germline V gene encodes CDR1 SGHKS and CDR2 YYEKEE (reference sequence). The CDR3 totals 15 residues. Trimming removed 4 bases from V and 0 bases from J; junction bases left unmatched: 3. The CDR3 reads CASSKTGDSNQPQHF. CDR3 nucleotide sequence: TGTGCCAGCAGCAAGACAGGGGATAGCAATCAGCCCCAGCATTTT.

This chain joins TRBV5-4 and TRBJ2-2; D perhaps matches TRBD1 (6 bases). The CDR3 sequence is 15 residues long. V lost 0 bases, J lost 5 bases, and 11 bases lay in between. CDR1 SGHNT and CDR2 YYREEE come from the germline V gene (reference sequence). The CDR3 loop reads CASSLDAGVTGELFF. The CDR3 DNA follows: TGTGCCAGCAGCTTGGATGCAGGGGTTACCGGGGAGCTGTTTTTT. Full variable domain (missing parts from reference TRBV5-4 and TRBJ2-2): ETGVTQSPTHLIKTRGQQVTLRCSSQSGHNTVSWYQQALGQGPQFIFQYYREEENGRGNFPPRFSGLQFPNYSSELNVNALELDDSALYLCASSLDAGVTGELFFGEGSRLTVL.